Listed below are T cell receptor beta chains from one sample, sequenced in a study of T-cell reconstitution after alpha-beta-depleted transplantation in children. TCRdb reanalysed the PCR reads using MiXCR and keeps one entry per CDR3 protein. The sample comprises nearly 550,000 distinct CDR3 sequences, about a sixth of which are singletons, and 3% to 3.5% rests with the top ten. The source was PBMCs from the stem cell graft donor, collected from the stem cell graft. The origin of the receptors is a human donor who donated a stem cell graft to a child with acute lymphoblastic leukemia. CDR3s include the opening cysteine and the closing phenylalanine or tryptophan. The order of the fields is D gene, V gene, J gene, CDR3 protein. D genes are given only for firm matches.

D: -
V: TRBV20-1
J: TRBJ2-1
CDR3: CSAKSSRTSLKQFF

D: -
V: TRBV4-1
J: TRBJ2-5
CDR3: CASSPPGRARQETQYF

D: -
V: TRBV20-1
J: TRBJ1-2
CDR3: CSAGPDRRANYGYTF

D: -
V: TRBV7-8
J: TRBJ1-3
CDR3: CASSIPGAGNTIYF

D: -
V: TRBV12-3/TRBV12-4
J: TRBJ2-2
CDR3: CASSFVPGELFF

D: TRBD2
V: TRBV6-2/TRBV6-3
J: TRBJ2-1
CDR3: CASSRGLAGGGLNEQFF

D: TRBD1
V: TRBV6-5
J: TRBJ1-2
CDR3: CASSYGQASNYGYTF

D: TRBD2
V: TRBV5-1
J: TRBJ2-1
CDR3: CASTARLAGGPNEQFF

D: -
V: TRBV6-5
J: TRBJ2-6
CDR3: CASSYQGSGANVLTF

D: -
V: TRBV5-1
J: TRBJ1-1
CDR3: CASAPAGTEAFF

D: -
V: TRBV7-6
J: TRBJ1-4
CDR3: CASSLRGAENEKLFF

D: -
V: TRBV12-3/TRBV12-4
J: TRBJ1-4
CDR3: CASSGFTNEKLFF

D: TRBD1
V: TRBV2
J: TRBJ2-6
CDR3: CASSPIDRGPGANVLTF

D: TRBD1
V: TRBV12-3/TRBV12-4
J: TRBJ2-1
CDR3: CASSLGAGGSYNEQFF

D: TRBD1
V: TRBV25-1
J: TRBJ2-2
CDR3: CASLGQGAGELFF

D: -
V: TRBV20-1
J: TRBJ2-7
CDR3: CSALRDLAHGKYF

D: -
V: TRBV12-3/TRBV12-4
J: TRBJ2-4
CDR3: CASSRGLDIQYF

D: -
V: TRBV5-1
J: TRBJ2-1
CDR3: CASSLGQVNEQFF

D: -
V: TRBV19
J: TRBJ2-7
CDR3: CASSIQKSSTSYEQYF

D: -
V: TRBV12-3/TRBV12-4
J: TRBJ1-3
CDR3: CASSLARVGNTIYF

D: TRBD2
V: TRBV7-9
J: TRBJ2-1
CDR3: CASSPAGTKRYEQFF

D: -
V: TRBV12-3/TRBV12-4
J: TRBJ2-1
CDR3: CASTLGVYNEQFF

D: TRBD1
V: TRBV7-6
J: TRBJ2-2
CDR3: CASSSDRGRDTGELFF

D: -
V: TRBV20-1
J: TRBJ1-6
CDR3: CSARPPRGDSPLHF

D: -
V: TRBV7-8
J: TRBJ2-3
CDR3: CASSAGQLYTDTQYF

D: TRBD1
V: TRBV29-1
J: TRBJ1-5
CDR3: CSVLTGAPVNQHF

D: -
V: TRBV12-3/TRBV12-4
J: TRBJ2-1
CDR3: CASSNSGGRNYNEQFF

D: -
V: TRBV20-1
J: TRBJ1-5
CDR3: CSAPGRGAGNQPQHF

D: -
V: TRBV12-3/TRBV12-4
J: TRBJ1-5
CDR3: CATSRGNQPQHF

D: TRBD2
V: TRBV5-1
J: TRBJ2-6
CDR3: CASSLVAAIAGISGANVLTF

D: TRBD2
V: TRBV5-1
J: TRBJ2-3
CDR3: CASSLGGLAGDTQYF

D: TRBD1
V: TRBV5-6
J: TRBJ1-2
CDR3: CASSQASGGEGYTF

D: TRBD2
V: TRBV7-2
J: TRBJ2-7
CDR3: CASSLVAGGPHEQYF

D: -
V: TRBV7-3
J: TRBJ2-3
CDR3: CASSFTHTDTQYF

D: -
V: TRBV20-1
J: TRBJ2-3
CDR3: CSAQKRDWQDTQYF

D: -
V: TRBV19
J: TRBJ2-7
CDR3: CASRKDSLDGSYEQYF

D: TRBD1
V: TRBV28
J: TRBJ1-5
CDR3: CASSPGGVGNQPQHF

D: -
V: TRBV12-3/TRBV12-4
J: TRBJ1-4
CDR3: CASSTGPMAAKLFF

D: -
V: TRBV10-2
J: TRBJ2-3
CDR3: CASRLQPGRTDTQYF

D: -
V: TRBV5-1
J: TRBJ2-1
CDR3: CASSLAKRSSYNEQFF

D: TRBD2
V: TRBV4-2
J: TRBJ2-1
CDR3: CASSRGLAGEGAGDEQFF

D: -
V: TRBV12-3/TRBV12-4
J: TRBJ2-7
CDR3: CASSRPGTLSYEQYF

D: -
V: TRBV3-1
J: TRBJ2-7
CDR3: CACSQDGVGRYYSYEQYF

D: TRBD1
V: TRBV4-1
J: TRBJ1-1
CDR3: CASSQGQGGTEAFF

D: TRBD1
V: TRBV5-1
J: TRBJ2-1
CDR3: CASSFLGQGQGEQFF

D: TRBD1
V: TRBV5-1
J: TRBJ1-2
CDR3: CASSTGQIYGYTF

D: TRBD1
V: TRBV5-1
J: TRBJ2-7
CDR3: CASSNPTGGSGYEQYF

D: -
V: TRBV5-5
J: TRBJ2-1
CDR3: CASSFRVGTAYNEQFF

D: -
V: TRBV9
J: TRBJ2-3
CDR3: CASSVAASATDTQYF

D: -
V: TRBV7-3
J: TRBJ1-1
CDR3: CASSLERGTEAFF

D: -
V: TRBV20-1
J: TRBJ2-7
CDR3: CSARVEYFPYEQYF

D: TRBD2
V: TRBV5-1
J: TRBJ2-1
CDR3: CASRLAGDHNEQFF